This T cell receptor (beta chain) was sequenced for a study of T-cell reconstitution after alpha-beta-depleted transplantation in children. Study-wide results and limits: T-cell numbers and diversity, one year after transplant, stemmed largely from T cells that were newly produced. At day 60, the high TCRbeta diversity found in some patients originated from recipient T cells and thymic progenitors that had survived. Several hundred rapidly expanded clones from non-depleted graft cells reportedly supplied alpha-beta T cells about two months post-transplant.

The CDR3 spans 16 residues. Germline-derived CDR1 and CDR2 are SGHAT and FQNNGV. V shed 4 bases and J shed 6 bases, with 18 bases lying between them. The authors prepared the TCRbeta library with unique molecular identifiers. TCRdb itself ran the PCR reads through MiXCR, one entry per CDR3 protein. The top ten hold 14% of the sample, which has around 490,000 distinct CDR3 sequences, approximately 10% seen once. A remark on this clonotype: What it binds is unknown.

The origin of this receptor is a female patient aged 2 to 10 who had a stem cell transplant for aplastic anemia, so the T cells may come from the graft donor. The specimen was PBMCs, mostly from graft donor cells, collected 180 days after TCRalphabeta/CD19-depleted stem cell transplant. V gene TRBV11-2 combines with J gene TRBJ2-2; a weak D match, TRBD1 (6 bases). DNA of the CDR3: TGTGCCAGCAGCTCCAGGGGCCAAAACACCCCCGGGGAGCTGTTTTTT. Translation gives CASSSRGQNTPGELFF.